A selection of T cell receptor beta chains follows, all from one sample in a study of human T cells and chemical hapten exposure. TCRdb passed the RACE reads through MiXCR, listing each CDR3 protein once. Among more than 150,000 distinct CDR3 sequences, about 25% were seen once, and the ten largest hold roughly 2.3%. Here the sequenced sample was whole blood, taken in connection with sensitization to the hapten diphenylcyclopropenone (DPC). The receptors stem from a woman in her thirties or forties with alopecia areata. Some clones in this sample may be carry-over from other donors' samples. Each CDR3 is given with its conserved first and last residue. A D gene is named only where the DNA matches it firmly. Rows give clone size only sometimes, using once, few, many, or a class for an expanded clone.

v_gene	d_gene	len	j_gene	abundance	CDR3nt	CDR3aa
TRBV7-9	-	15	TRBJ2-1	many	TGTGCCAGCAGCTTTGGATCGAGCTCCTACAATGAGCAGTTCTTC	CASSFGSSSYNEQFF
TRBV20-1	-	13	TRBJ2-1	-	TGCAGTGCCGAGGGAGGCGCAAACAATGAGCAGTTCTTC	CSAEGGANNEQFF
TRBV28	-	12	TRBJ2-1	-	TGTGCCAGCAGTCCGCCTCACAATGAGCAGTTCTTC	CASSPPHNEQFF
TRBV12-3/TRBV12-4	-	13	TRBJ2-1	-	TGTGCCAGCAGTTTAAGGGACTACAATGAGCAGTTCTTC	CASSLRDYNEQFF
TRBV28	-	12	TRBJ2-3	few	TGTGCCAGCAGTCCTCAGGCAGATACGCAGTATTTT	CASSPQADTQYF
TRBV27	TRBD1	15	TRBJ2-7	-	TGTGCCAGCAGCCAACCGGGACAGGGTCCCTACGAGCAGTACTTC	CASSQPGQGPYEQYF
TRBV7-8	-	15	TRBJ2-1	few	TGTGCCAGCAGCTTAGGGGGGACTTCCTACAATGAGCAGTTCTTC	CASSLGGTSYNEQFF
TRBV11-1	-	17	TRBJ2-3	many	TGTGCCAGCAGCCCGGGAGGATCGGGACACTACACAGATACGCAGTATTTT	CASSPGGSGHYTDTQYF
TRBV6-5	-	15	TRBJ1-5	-	TGTGCCAGCAGTCCCTCCCGTCGGAGCAATCAGCCCCAGCATTTT	CASSPSRRSNQPQHF
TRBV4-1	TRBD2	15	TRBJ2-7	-	TGCGCCAGCAGGCGACTAGCGGGAGTAGCCTACGAGCAGTACTTC	CASRRLAGVAYEQYF